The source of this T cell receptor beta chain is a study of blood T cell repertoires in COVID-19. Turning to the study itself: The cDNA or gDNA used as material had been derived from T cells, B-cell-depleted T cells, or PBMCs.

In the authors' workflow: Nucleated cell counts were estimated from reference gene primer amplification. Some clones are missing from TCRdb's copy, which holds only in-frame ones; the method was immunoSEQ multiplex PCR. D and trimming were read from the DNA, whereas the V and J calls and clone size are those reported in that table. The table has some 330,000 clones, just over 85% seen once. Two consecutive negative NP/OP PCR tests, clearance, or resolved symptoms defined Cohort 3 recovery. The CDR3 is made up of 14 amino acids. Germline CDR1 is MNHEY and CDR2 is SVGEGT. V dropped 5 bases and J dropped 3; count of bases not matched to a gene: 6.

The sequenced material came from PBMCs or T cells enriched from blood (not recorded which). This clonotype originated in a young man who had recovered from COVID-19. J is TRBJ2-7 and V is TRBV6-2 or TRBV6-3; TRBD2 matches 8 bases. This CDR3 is CASSRAGGIYEQYF. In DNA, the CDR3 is TGTGCCAGCAGTAGGGCGGGGGGAATCTACGAGCAGTACTTC.